This T cell receptor beta chain derives from a study of spatial heterogeneity in lung cancer (dated by TCRdb to between 2018 and 2021). Notes on the research overall: Beta-chain transcripts were consistently detected in greater numbers than alpha-chain transcripts, which likely reflects a higher abundance of beta-chain transcripts. In the raw uncorrected reads, each unique combination of TCR and UMI appeared on average more than ten times. The study quantitatively compared TCR alpha and beta repertoires across multiple tumor regions, matched nontumor lung and blood in non-small cell lung cancer. Nonsynonymous mutation counts, determined by whole-exome sequencing of tumor tissue, were related to features of the TCR repertoire. At surgery, both alpha and beta chains were TCR-sequenced in over 200 tumor regions, about 64 matched nontumor lung samples and just over 55 PBMC samples. Summary of the overall study and its limitations: Additional single-cell paired TCR alpha and beta sequencing was considered necessary to confirm, at a functional level, the hypothesis that regional TCRs recognize regional mutations.

As a fraction of the sample, this clonotype is medium-sized (0.01 to 0.1%). It lacks a known antigen. Base qualities are not at hand, and no much larger clone is one base apart. The time point label, read with the paper, signifies: sample taken at primary tumor resection. Samples were obtained from about 69 patients with early-stage, untreated non-small cell lung cancer from the lung TRACERx cohort. Without any cell sorting, TCR sequencing was performed on whole RNA extracted either from tumor and nontumor lung tissue or from cryopreserved PBMC samples. Only patients for whom sufficient RNA was available from at least two tumor regions were selected for TCR sequencing. Tumor and adjacent nontumor lung specimens were reviewed by a lung pathologist before selection. Its CDR3 holds 14 amino acids, cysteine through phenylalanine. CDR3 DNA is the only sequence kept; it has 42 bases, read in frame from the first base. V loses 0 bases, J loses 4 bases, and the germline ends lie 12 bases apart. Per the germline V gene (reference sequence), DFQATT is the CDR1 and SNEGSKA is the CDR2.

The receptor library was made with 5' RACE. Instrument used: NextSeq 500. In the TCR library protocol, a unique molecular identifier was attached to each TCR cDNA molecule so that PCR and sequencing errors could be corrected. From the authors' description of their analysis: Decombinator tools were used for TCR identification, UMI-based error correction and CDR3 extraction. Expanded TCRs were defined as those above a frequency of 2 per 1,000, corresponding to the top 1% of the tumor frequency distribution. Renyi diversity was calculated using the R vegan package after each repertoire was subsampled 100 times to 5,000 TCRs. CDR3 similarity networks were built from amino acid triplet string-kernel similarity, connecting CDR3s with pairwise similarity above 0.82. TCRdb reran the public reads through fastp at Q25 and MiXCR, keeping productive beta chains. Duplicate CDR3 protein sequences are folded into a single record with the most common DNA and genes. The V and J calls here are based on TCRdb, not the publication. This sample has 4,900 or so distinct CDR3 sequences in its table, and 5.1% of those were observed once. 7% to 10% of the sample goes to the ten largest clones.

This TCR derives from a female donor with early-stage non-small cell lung cancer. Sequencing used normal lung tissue next to the tumor, obtained at surgery. The chain employs TRBV20-1 and TRBJ1-2; possibly the D gene is TRBD1, per 5 matching bases. The sequenced DNA is TGCAGTGCTAGAGATAGGGGCAGGACCTATGGCTACACCTTC. It codes for CSARDRGRTYGYTF.